This T cell receptor beta chain was retrieved from a study of brain T cells in children with intractable seizures. Surgery cases with the highest brain T cell transcript signatures were chosen for sequencing. Overall study findings and caveats: Viral specificity was inferred only from CDR3 similarity; HCMV serostatus was unknown. Absence of clones before surgery may stem from lower sequencing depth.

Notes on this clone: Its antigen is not known.

The protocol was immunoSEQ multiplex PCR, while the TCRdb copy is restricted to in-frame clones and leaves out a portion. The sample lists roughly 64,000 clones; roughly 95% were seen once. V lost 2 bases and J lost 1, with 8 bases in between. Germline loops: CDR1 SGHVS, CDR2 FNYEAQ. CDR3 length: 15 amino acids. Sequences were derived from peripheral blood, sampled at surgery. This chain connects TRBV7-6 to TRBJ2-2; no clear D gene. This receptor was obtained from a boy under two years old with focal cortical dysplasia and intractable seizures. CDR3 nucleotides: TGTGCCAGCAGCTTAAGAAGTTTGAACACCGGGGAGCTGTTTTTT. Its translation is CASSLRSLNTGELFF. Combining the CDR3 with reference TRBV7-6 and TRBJ2-2 gives the whole variable domain GAGVSQSPRYKVTKRGQDVALRCDPISGHVSLYWYRQALGQGPEFLTYFNYEAQQDKSGLPNDRFSAERPEGSISTLTIQRTEQRDSAMYRCASSLRSLNTGELFFGEGSRLTVL.